The 16 T cell receptor beta chains presented below share a single source sample, sequenced in a study of CD8+CD57+ T cells in acquired aplastic anemia. In patients chosen for sequencing, flow cytometry had shown CD8+CD57+ cell expansion. Using genomic DNA as the template, TCR beta VDJ and CDR3 profiling was carried out. TCRdb re-called the reads through MiXCR, storing one row per CDR3 protein. The sample consists of hundreds of thousands of distinct CDR3 sequences, around 30% of them appearing once. The material sequenced was sorted CD4+, CD8+, or CD8+CD57+ T cells (not recorded which) from PBMCs. The receptors shown here come from a human donor with aplastic anemia.

The CDR3 sequence is CASSPTGGAKNIQYF. CDR3 in DNA: TGTGCCAGCAGCCCGACAGGGGGAGCCAAAAACATTCAGTACTTC. V usage is TRBV11-2 and J usage is TRBJ2-4, with TRBD1 identical over 9 bases. Trimming took 5 bases from V and 0 from J; bases not matched to a gene: 2. The CDR3 spans 15 residues. Germline-derived CDR1 and CDR2 are SGHAT and FQNNGV. Variable domain in full (rest from reference TRBV11-2 and TRBJ2-4): EAGVAQSPRYKIIEKRQSVAFWCNPISGHATLYWYQQILGQGPKLLIQFQNNGVVDDSQLPKDRFSAERLKGVDSTLKIQPAKLEDSAVYLCASSPTGGAKNIQYFGAGTRLSVL.

This clonotype occurred many times. The chain carries TRBV20-1 and TRBJ1-2; D may be TRBD1 (6 bases). CDR1 DFQATT and CDR2 SNEGSKA come from the germline V gene (reference sequence). CDR3 length equals 14 residues. Between the trimmed V and J ends, which lost 1 base and 7 bases, there was a span of 16 bases. The CDR3, as DNA: TGCAGTGCTAGAGCCCCAACAGGGTTGGGTGGCTACACCTTC. As protein: CSARAPTGLGGYTF.

This clonotype was seen more than once but under ten times. This chain joins TRBV15 and TRBJ1-2, with D possibly TRBD1 on 6 matching bases. Per germline, CDR1 LNHNV and CDR2 YYDKDF (reference sequence). The CDR3 length is 14 residues. V was trimmed by 0 bases and J by 4 bases, leaving 9 bases between them. CDR3 protein: CATSREDSIYGYTF. The CDR3, as DNA: TGTGCCACCAGCAGAGAGGACAGTATCTATGGCTACACCTTC. Full variable domain (missing parts from reference TRBV15 and TRBJ1-2): DAMVIQNPRYQVTQFGKPVTLSCSQTLNHNVMYWYQQKSSQAPKLLFHYYDKDFNNEADTPDNFQSRRPNTSFCFLDIRSPGLGDTAMYLCATSREDSIYGYTFGSGTRLTVV.

This clonotype was observed a handful of times. This chain joins TRBV6-5 and TRBJ2-7, with 7 bases aligning to TRBD2. J gave up 7 bases and V 5 bases, and 11 bases lay outside the gene matches. Germline V gene data show CDR1 as MNHEY and CDR2 as SVGAGI. The CDR3 is 14 amino acids. The CDR3 is CASSGRGPISEQYF. The CDR3 nucleotides are TGTGCCAGCAGTGGGAGGGGTCCCATCTCTGAGCAGTACTTC.

There are many counts of this clonotype. The chain couples TRBV2 to TRBJ2-1; D call uncertain. Germline V gives CDR1 SNHLY, CDR2 FYNNEI. The CDR3 is made up of 14 amino acids. V lost 4 bases and J lost 2, with 9 bases in between. The CDR3 protein is CASSVSRPYNEQFF. In nucleotides, the CDR3 is TGTGCCAGCAGTGTGTCCCGACCCTACAATGAGCAGTTCTTC.

This clonotype was counted ten times or more. The chain carries TRBV19 and TRBJ2-3, with D possibly TRBD1 on 5 matching bases. Trimming removed 10 bases from V and 2 bases from J, with 10 bases in between. CDR3 length: 12 amino acids. Germline V lookup: CDR1 LNHDA, CDR2 SQIVND (reference sequence). The DNA for the CDR3 is TGTGCCACCAGACAGTACACAGATACGCAGTATTTT. It is translated as CATRQYTDTQYF.

This chain links TRBV6-1 with TRBJ1-2, with TRBD1 identical over 8 bases. CDR1 MNHNS and CDR2 SASEGT come from the germline V gene. The CDR3 is 15 residues long. V lost 5 bases, J lost 7 bases, and 12 bases stayed unmatched. The CDR3 DNA follows: TGTGCCAGCAGTCTCCAAGACAGGGGAAGAAGTGGCTACACCTTC. Protein sequence: CASSLQDRGRSGYTF.

This chain joins TRBV7-2 and TRBJ1-1, with D possibly being TRBD1 (5 bases). V was clipped by 4 bases and J by 10 bases, with 19 bases between them. The CDR3 is 14 amino acids. CDR1 and CDR2 (germline): SGHTA, FQGNSA. The CDR3, as DNA: TGTGCCAGCAGCTCGGGGGACGGGACTTTTATAGCTTTCTTT. Encoded protein: CASSSGDGTFIAFF.

The rearrangement links TRBV6-4 to TRBJ2-2; 8 nucleotides match TRBD2. This CDR3 spans 13 amino acids. The ends lost 11 bases at V and 2 bases at J; junction bases unmatched: 4. Germline CDR1 and CDR2: MRHNA and SNTAGT. The CDR3 sequence: CASGGLNTGELFF. The CDR3 DNA reads as TGTGCCTCGGGGGGGCTTAACACCGGGGAGCTGTTTTTT.

This clonotype was observed a few times. The chain combines TRBV2 with TRBJ2-7, with TRBD2 matching over 10 bases. The CDR3 is 16 amino acids. Germline V gene lookup returns CDR1 SNHLY and CDR2 FYNNEI. V shed 3 bases, J shed 5 bases, and the junction held 10 bases outside the gene matches. CDR3 DNA: TGTGCCAGCAGTGACCCCAGCGGGGGGGCCTTCCACGAGCAGTACTTC. This sequence encodes CASSDPSGGAFHEQYF.

The chain couples TRBV9 to TRBJ2-1, with a tentative D call TRBD2 (6 bases). The CDR3 totals 15 residues. Looked up from germline, CDR1 is SGDLS and CDR2 is YYNGEE. V lost 0 bases and J lost 0, with 7 bases in between. The CDR3 coding sequence is TGTGCCAGCAGCGTAGCGGGGGTCTCCTACAATGAGCAGTTCTTC. This sequence encodes CASSVAGVSYNEQFF.

Many counts were recorded for this clonotype. The chain carries TRBV19 and TRBJ1-4; D is undetermined. Germline V gene data show CDR1 as LNHDA and CDR2 as SQIVND (reference sequence). The ends were cut back, 1 base at V and 5 bases at J, with 8 bases in the middle. This CDR3 is 14 amino acids long. The CDR3 coding sequence is TGTGCCAGTAGTATAGGGACGGCGAATGAAAAACTGTTTTTT. This sequence encodes CASSIGTANEKLFF.

At least ten counts were recorded for this clonotype. The chain combines TRBV10-1 with TRBJ2-7; 9 nucleotides align to TRBD1. V lost 0 bases and J lost 2; bases outside the gene matches: 8. The germline CDR1 and CDR2 sequences are WNHNN and SYGVQD (reference sequence). The CDR3 is 17 amino acids. Here the CDR3 reads CASSESKMGQGAYEQYF. The DNA of the CDR3 is TGCGCCAGCAGTGAGTCGAAGATGGGACAGGGAGCCTACGAGCAGTACTTC.

The chain combines TRBV6-5 with TRBJ1-1; D call uncertain. The germline V gene has CDR1 MNHEY and CDR2 SVGAGI. This CDR3 has 17 amino acids. V was trimmed by 6 bases and J by 0 bases, leaving 20 bases between them. CDR3 protein: CASRAWTGGRMNTEAFF. The CDR3 coding sequence is TGTGCCAGCAGAGCCTGGACTGGCGGGCGGATGAACACTGAAGCTTTCTTT.

The genes are TRBV11-1 and TRBJ2-1, with D perhaps being TRBD1 or TRBD2 (5 bases each). The CDR3 is made up of 16 amino acids. Trimming took off 5 bases at V and 6 bases at J, with 20 bases between the two ends. Germline V gene data show CDR1 as SGHAT and CDR2 as FQDESV (reference sequence). The CDR3 DNA reads as TGTGCCAGCAGCCGGGATTGGGGCAGGGAATCCAATGAGCAGTTCTTC. Translation gives CASSRDWGRESNEQFF.

This clonotype was observed a few times. The rearrangement uses TRBV9 and TRBJ2-7; 9 nucleotides line up with TRBD1. This CDR3 region has 15 residues. Germline CDR1 is SGDLS and CDR2 is YYNGEE. The trim removed 3 bases at V and 9 bases at J, leaving 13 bases unmatched. The CDR3 sequence is CASSARTGESYRQYF. The CDR3 DNA is TGTGCCAGCAGCGCCCGGACAGGGGAGTCCTACAGGCAGTACTTC. The full variable domain, completed using reference TRBV9 and TRBJ2-7, is DSGVTQTPKHLITATGQRVTLRCSPRSGDLSVYWYQQSLDQGLQFLIQYYNGEERAKGNILERFSAQQFPDLHSELNLSSLELGDSALYFCASSARTGESYRQYFGPGTRLTVT.